This TCR beta chain appears in the sequencing data of a study of T cell responses to AZD1222 COVID-19 vaccine. Study-level results: Compared with day 0, the breadth and depth of the Spike-specific TCR repertoire rose significantly after two doses of AZD1222. Baseline seropositivity characterized only six AZD1222 recipients.

The CDR3 spans 12 residues. The V end lost 3 bases, the J end lost 7 bases, and 7 bases lay between the germline ends. As concerns this clone: What it binds is not known. This specimen includes other DNA sequences encoding the same CDR3.

The data were produced by immunoSEQ multiplex PCR, yet TCRdb's version contains in-frame clones alone and is incomplete. Among more than 95,000 clones, approximately 91% were seen once, and the ten largest hold over 15%. Specimen: peripheral blood, collected on day 0 of AZD1222 vaccination. This TCR was sampled from an adult in good health. This chain uses TRBV12-3 or TRBV12-4 with TRBJ1-5; D remains unclear. This CDR3 reads CASSFLGQPQHF. CDR3 DNA sequence: TGTGCCAGCAGTTTCCTTGGGCAGCCCCAGCATTTT.